These 2 T cell receptor beta chains share one sample of origin, sequenced in a study of CD8 T cells in Susac syndrome (dated by TCRdb to between 2018 and 2021). Libraries were built with the immunoSEQ multiplex PCR assay. RNA was extracted using the RNeasy kit, and roughly 0.5 to 1 ug of the RNA was reverse transcribed with random hexamers. The public reads were run again by TCRdb, first through fastp at Q25 and then through MiXCR, and only productive beta chains were kept. Under each unique CDR3 protein, matching rows form one entry showing the most common genes and DNA. For this sample there are around 140,000 distinct CDR3 sequences; around 94% appear just once. 0.075% to 0.09% of the sample lies in the top ten. Sequenced input: CD4+ T cells from PBMCs. The receptors derive from a human donor in good health.

The chain carries TRBV11-2 and TRBJ1-6; D may be TRBD1 (5 bases). V dropped 1 base and J dropped 8 bases, with 9 bases sitting between them. This CDR3 has 14 amino acids. The germline V gene has CDR1 SGHAT and CDR2 FQNNGV. This CDR3 is CASSLVWGDSPLHF. The CDR3, as DNA: TGTGCCAGCAGCTTAGTCTGGGGGGATTCACCCCTCCACTTT.

This sequence joins TRBV19 and TRBJ2-1, with D uncertain. With 1 base removed from V and 0 bases from J, the gap between germline ends came to 13 bases. This CDR3 contains 17 residues. Germline V gene lookup returns CDR1 LNHDA and CDR2 SQIVND (reference sequence). The DNA of the CDR3 is TGTGCCAGTAGTATAGTCAGAGCGTCTAGCTCCTACAATGAGCAGTTCTTC. Its translation: CASSIVRASSSYNEQFF.